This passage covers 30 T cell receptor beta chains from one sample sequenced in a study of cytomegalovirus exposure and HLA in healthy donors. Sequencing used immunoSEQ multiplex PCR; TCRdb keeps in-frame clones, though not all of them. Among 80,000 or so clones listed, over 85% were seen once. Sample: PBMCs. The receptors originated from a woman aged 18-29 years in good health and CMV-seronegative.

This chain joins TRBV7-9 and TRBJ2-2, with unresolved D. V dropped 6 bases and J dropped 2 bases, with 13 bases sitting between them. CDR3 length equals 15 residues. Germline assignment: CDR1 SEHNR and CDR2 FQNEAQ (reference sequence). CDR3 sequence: CASRPQIYNTGELFF. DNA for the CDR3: TGTGCCAGCAGGCCCCAGATTTATAACACCGGGGAGCTGTTTTTT.

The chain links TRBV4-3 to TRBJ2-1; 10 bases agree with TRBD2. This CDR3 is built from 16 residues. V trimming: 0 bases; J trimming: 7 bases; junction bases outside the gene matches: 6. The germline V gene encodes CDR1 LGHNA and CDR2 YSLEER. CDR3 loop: CASSQDLSSGRNEQFF. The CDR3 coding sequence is TGCGCCAGCAGCCAAGATTTGAGTAGCGGGAGGAATGAGCAGTTCTTC.

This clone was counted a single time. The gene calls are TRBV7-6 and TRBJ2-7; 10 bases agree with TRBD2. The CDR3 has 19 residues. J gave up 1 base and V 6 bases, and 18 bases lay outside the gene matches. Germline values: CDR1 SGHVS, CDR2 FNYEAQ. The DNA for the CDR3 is TGTGCCAGCAGTTTGGGATGGTTCCCCGGACTAGCGGAGTCCTACGAGCAGTACTTC. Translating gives CASSLGWFPGLAESYEQYF.

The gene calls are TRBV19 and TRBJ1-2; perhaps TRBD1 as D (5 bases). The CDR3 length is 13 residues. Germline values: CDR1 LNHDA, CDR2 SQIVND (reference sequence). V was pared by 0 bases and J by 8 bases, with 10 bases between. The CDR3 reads CASSIDQGAGYTF. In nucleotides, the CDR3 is TGTGCCAGTAGTATAGACCAAGGGGCCGGCTACACCTTC.

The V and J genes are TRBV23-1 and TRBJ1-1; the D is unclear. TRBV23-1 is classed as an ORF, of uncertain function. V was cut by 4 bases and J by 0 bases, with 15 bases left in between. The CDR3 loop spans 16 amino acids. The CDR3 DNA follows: TGCGCCAGCAGTCCCCGGCGGACTTCTATGAACACTGAAGCTTTCTTT. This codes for CASSPRRTSMNTEAFF.

Here the CDR3 reads CASSIRETQYF. CDR3 coding DNA: TGTGCCAGTAGTATCAGGGAGACCCAGTACTTC. This chain joins TRBV19 and TRBJ2-5; D call uncertain. Germline V CDR1 and CDR2: LNHDA, SQIVND (reference sequence). Trimming pared 3 bases from V and 5 bases from J, leaving 4 bases between. The CDR3 totals 11 residues.

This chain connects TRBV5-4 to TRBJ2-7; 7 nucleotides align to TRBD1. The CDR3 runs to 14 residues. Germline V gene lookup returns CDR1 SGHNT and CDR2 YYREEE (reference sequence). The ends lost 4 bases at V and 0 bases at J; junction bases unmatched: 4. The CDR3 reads CASSPAGGSYEQYF. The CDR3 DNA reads TGTGCCAGCAGCCCGGCAGGGGGCTCCTACGAGCAGTACTTC.

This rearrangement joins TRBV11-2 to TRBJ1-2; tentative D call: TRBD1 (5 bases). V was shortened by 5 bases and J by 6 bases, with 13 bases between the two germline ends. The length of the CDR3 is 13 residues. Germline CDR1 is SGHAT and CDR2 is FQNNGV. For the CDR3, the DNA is TGTGCCAGCAGCGTACATATCAGGGATGGCTACACCTTC. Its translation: CASSVHIRDGYTF.

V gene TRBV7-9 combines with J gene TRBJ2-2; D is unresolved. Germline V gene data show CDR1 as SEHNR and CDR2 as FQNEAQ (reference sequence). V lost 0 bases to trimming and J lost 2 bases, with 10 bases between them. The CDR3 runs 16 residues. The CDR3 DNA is TGTGCCAGCAGCTTAGCCCTCGTTAGCAACACCGGGGAGCTGTTTTTT. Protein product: CASSLALVSNTGELFF.

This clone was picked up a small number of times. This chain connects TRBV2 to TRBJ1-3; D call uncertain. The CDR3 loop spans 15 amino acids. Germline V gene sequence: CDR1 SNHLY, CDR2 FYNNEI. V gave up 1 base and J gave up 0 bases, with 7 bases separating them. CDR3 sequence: CASSEDSYSGNTIYF. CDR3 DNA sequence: TGTGCCAGCAGTGAAGACAGCTACTCTGGAAACACCATATATTTT.

The CDR3 is CASSSRTGDYGYTF. CDR3 DNA: TGTGCCAGCAGTTCCAGGACAGGGGACTATGGCTACACCTTC. V is TRBV27 and J is TRBJ1-2; 9 bases fit TRBD1. V shed 4 bases and J 3 bases; nucleotides not matched to a gene: 3. The length of the CDR3 is 14 residues. CDR1 is MNHEY, CDR2 SMNVEV, per germline (reference sequence).

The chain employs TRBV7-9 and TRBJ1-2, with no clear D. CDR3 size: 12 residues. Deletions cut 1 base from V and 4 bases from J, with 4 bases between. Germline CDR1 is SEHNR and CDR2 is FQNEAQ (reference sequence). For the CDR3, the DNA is TGTGCCAGCAGCTTAGTTAGCTATGGCTACACCTTC. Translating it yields CASSLVSYGYTF.

CDR3 amino acids: CASSPSGGTGTDTQYF. The DNA of the CDR3 is TGTGCCAGCAGTCCCAGCGGGGGGACCGGTACAGATACGCAGTATTTT. The chain recombines TRBV27 with TRBJ2-3; 9 nucleotides agree with TRBD2. J gave up 3 bases and V 5 bases, and 9 bases lay outside the gene matches. The CDR3 length is 16 residues. In germline, CDR1 is MNHEY, CDR2 SMNVEV (reference sequence).

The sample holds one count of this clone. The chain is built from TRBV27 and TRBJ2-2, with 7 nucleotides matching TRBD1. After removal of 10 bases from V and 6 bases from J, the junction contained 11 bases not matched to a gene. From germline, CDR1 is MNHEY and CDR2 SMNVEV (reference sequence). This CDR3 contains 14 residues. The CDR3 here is CATRDRVIAGELFF. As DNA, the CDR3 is TGTGCCACCAGAGACAGGGTGATTGCCGGGGAGCTGTTTTTT.

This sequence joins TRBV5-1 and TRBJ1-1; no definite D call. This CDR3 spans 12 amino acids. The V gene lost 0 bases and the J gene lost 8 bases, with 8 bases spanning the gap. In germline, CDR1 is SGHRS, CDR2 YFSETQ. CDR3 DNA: TGCGCCAGCAGCTTGGATCAGCGGGAAGCTTTCTTT. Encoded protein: CASSLDQREAFF.

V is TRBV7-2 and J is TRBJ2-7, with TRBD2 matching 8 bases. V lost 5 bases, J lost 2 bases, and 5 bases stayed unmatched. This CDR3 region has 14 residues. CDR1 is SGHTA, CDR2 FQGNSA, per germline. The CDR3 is CASSPFGGAYEQYF. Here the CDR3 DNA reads TGTGCCAGCAGCCCCTTCGGGGGGGCCTACGAGCAGTACTTC.

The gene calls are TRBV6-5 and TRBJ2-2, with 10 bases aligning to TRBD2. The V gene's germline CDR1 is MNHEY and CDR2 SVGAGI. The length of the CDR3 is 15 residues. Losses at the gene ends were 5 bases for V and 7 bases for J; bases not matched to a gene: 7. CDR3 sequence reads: CASSQSGGAGGELFF. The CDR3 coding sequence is TGTGCCAGCAGTCAAAGCGGGGGGGCCGGCGGGGAGCTGTTTTTT.

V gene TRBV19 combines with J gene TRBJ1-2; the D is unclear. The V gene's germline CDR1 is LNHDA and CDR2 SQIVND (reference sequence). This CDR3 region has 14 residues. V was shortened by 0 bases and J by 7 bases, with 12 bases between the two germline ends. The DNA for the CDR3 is TGTGCCAGTAGTATAGACTCGGCAGGTATTGGCTACACCTTC. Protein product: CASSIDSAGIGYTF.

This CDR3 reads CASSYLSGRTQETQYF. The CDR3 DNA reads TGTGCCAGCAGCTACCTTAGCGGGAGGACCCAAGAGACCCAGTACTTC. The chain employs TRBV7-2 and TRBJ2-5; TRBD2 aligns across 10 bases. CDR1 and CDR2 (germline): SGHTA, FQGNSA. The CDR3 is 16 residues long. Trimming removed 4 bases from V and 1 base from J; junction bases left unmatched: 6.

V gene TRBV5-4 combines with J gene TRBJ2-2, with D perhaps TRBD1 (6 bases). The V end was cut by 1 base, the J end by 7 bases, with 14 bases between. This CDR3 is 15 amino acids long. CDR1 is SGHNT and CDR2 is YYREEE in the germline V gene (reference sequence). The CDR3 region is CASSLSTGFFGELFF. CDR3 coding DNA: TGTGCCAGCAGCTTGAGCACAGGGTTTTTCGGGGAGCTGTTTTTT.

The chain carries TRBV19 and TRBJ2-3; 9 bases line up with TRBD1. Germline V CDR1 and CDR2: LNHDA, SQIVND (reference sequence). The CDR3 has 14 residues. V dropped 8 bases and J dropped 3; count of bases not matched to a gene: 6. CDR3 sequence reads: CASLDRGRTDTQYF. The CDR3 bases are TGTGCCAGTCTGGACAGGGGAAGGACAGATACGCAGTATTTT.

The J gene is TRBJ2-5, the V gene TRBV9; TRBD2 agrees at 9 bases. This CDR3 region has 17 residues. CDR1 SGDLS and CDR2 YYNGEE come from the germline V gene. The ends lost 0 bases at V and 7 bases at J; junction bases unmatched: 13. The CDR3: CASSVGGAGGGAVTQYF. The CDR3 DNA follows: TGTGCCAGCAGCGTAGGTGGTGCGGGCGGGGGGGCTGTGACCCAGTACTTC.

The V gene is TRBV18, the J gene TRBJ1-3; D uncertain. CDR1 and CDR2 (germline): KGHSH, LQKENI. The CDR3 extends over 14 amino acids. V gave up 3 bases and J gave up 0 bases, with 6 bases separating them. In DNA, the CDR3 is TGTGCCAGCTCACCTCAGTCCTCTGGAAACACCATATATTTT. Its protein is CASSPQSSGNTIYF.

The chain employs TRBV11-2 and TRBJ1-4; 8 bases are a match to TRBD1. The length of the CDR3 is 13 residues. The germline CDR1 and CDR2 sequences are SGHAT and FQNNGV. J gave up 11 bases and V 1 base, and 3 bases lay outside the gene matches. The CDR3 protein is CASSLVQGEKLFF. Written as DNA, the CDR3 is TGTGCCAGCAGCTTAGTACAGGGGGAGAAACTGTTTTTT. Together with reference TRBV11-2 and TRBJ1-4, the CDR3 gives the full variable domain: EAGVAQSPRYKIIEKRQSVAFWCNPISGHATLYWYQQILGQGPKLLIQFQNNGVVDDSQLPKDRFSAERLKGVDSTLKIQPAKLEDSAVYLCASSLVQGEKLFFGSGTQLSVL.

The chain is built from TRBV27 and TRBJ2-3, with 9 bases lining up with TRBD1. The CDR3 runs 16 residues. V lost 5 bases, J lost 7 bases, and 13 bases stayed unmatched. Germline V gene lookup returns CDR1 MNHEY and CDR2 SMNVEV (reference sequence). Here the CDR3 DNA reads TGTGCCAGCAGTCCCGGCCCCGGGACAGGGACCCATACGCAGTATTTT. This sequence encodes CASSPGPGTGTHTQYF.

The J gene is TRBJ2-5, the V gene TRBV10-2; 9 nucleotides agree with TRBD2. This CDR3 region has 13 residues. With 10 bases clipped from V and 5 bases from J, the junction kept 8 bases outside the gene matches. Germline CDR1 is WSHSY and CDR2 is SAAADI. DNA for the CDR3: TGCGCCACCGCCCTAGCGGGGAGGGAGACCCAGTACTTC. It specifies CATALAGRETQYF.

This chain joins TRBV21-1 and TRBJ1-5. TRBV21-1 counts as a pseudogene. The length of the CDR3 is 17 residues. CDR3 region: CASSKVHHGVESQPQHF. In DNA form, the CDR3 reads TGTGCCAGCAGCAAAGTGCACCACGGGGTAGAGTCACAGCCCCAGCATTTT.

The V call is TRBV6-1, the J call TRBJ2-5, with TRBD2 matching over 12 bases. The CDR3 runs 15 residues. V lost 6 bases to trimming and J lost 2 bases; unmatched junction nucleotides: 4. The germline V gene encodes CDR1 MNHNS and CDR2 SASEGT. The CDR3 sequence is CASSVLAGGQETQYF. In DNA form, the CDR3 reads TGTGCCAGCAGCGTACTAGCGGGGGGTCAAGAGACCCAGTACTTC.

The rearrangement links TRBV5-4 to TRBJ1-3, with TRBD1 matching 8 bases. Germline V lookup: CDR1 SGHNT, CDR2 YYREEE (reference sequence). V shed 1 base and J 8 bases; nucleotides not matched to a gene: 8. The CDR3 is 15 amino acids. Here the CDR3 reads CASSLFRDRRDTIYF. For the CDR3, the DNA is TGTGCCAGCAGCTTGTTTCGGGACAGGAGGGACACCATATATTTT.

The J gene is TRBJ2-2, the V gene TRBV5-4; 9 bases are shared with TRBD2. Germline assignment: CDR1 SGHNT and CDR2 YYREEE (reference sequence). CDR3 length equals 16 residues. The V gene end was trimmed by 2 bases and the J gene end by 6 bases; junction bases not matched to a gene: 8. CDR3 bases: TGTGCCAGCAGCTTCCTAGCGGGATCAGATTCCGGGGAGCTGTTTTTT. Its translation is CASSFLAGSDSGELFF. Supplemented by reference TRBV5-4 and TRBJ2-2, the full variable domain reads ETGVTQSPTHLIKTRGQQVTLRCSSQSGHNTVSWYQQALGQGPQFIFQYYREEENGRGNFPPRFSGLQFPNYSSELNVNALELDDSALYLCASSFLAGSDSGELFFGEGSRLTVL.